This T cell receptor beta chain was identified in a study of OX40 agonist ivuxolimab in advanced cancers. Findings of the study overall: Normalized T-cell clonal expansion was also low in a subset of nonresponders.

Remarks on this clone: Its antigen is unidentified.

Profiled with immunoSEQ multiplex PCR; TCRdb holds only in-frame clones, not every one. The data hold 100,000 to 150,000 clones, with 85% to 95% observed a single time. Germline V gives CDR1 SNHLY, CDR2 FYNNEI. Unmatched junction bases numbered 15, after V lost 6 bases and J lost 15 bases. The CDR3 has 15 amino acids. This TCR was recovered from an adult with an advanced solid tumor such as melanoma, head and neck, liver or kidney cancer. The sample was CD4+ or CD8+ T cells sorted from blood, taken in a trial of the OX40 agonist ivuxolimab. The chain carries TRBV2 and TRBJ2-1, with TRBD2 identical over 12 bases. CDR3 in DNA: TGTGCCAGCAGGCTCACTAGCGGGAGGACAAGCGGGCTGTTCTTC. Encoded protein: CASRLTSGRTSGLFF.